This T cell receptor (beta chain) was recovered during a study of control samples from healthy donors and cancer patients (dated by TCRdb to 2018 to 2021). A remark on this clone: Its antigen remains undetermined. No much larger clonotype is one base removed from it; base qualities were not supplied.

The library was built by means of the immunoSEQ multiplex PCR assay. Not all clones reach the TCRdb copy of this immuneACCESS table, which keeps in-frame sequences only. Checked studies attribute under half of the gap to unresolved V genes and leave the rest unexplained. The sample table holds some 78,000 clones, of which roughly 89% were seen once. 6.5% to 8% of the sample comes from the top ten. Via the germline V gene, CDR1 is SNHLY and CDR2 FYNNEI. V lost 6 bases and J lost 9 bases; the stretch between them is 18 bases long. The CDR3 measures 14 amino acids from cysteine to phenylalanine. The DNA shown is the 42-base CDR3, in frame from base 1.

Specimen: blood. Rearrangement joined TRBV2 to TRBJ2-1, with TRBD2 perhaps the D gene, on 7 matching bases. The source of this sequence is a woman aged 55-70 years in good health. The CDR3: CASSKSRGAGEQFF. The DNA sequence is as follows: TGTGCCAGCAGCAAAAGCCGGGGGGCGGGTGAGCAGTTCTTC.